These 25 T cell receptor beta chains share one sample of origin, sequenced in a study of T cells in Graves' hyperthyroidism and ophthalmopathy (dated by TCRdb to between 2018 and 2021). Library preparation employed multiplex PCR. Data came from an Illumina HiSeq 2000. The TCR beta CDR3 regions were amplified from the RNA transcripts. The TCR CDR3 was subjected to a first round of RT-PCR using the HTBI primer set and the Qiagen OneStep RT-PCR kit. TCRdb's own reprocessing of the public reads used fastp at Q25 and MiXCR and kept productive beta chains. Here each entry gathers all rows of one CDR3 protein and keeps the most common genes and DNA. The sample table records 250,000 to 300,000 distinct CDR3 sequences; roughly a fifth of these occur just once. The top ten clones comprise just under 40% of the sample. Sequences were obtained from blood. These receptors were collected from a man aged 45 to 65 with Graves' ophthalmopathy.

This clonotype was found a few times. This chain uses TRBV10-3 with TRBJ2-5; D unresolved. V lost 6 bases and J lost 1, with 9 bases in between. There are 13 residues in the CDR3. Germline V gives CDR1 ENHRY, CDR2 SYGVKD. CDR3 in amino acids: CAIRVERQETQYF. The CDR3 DNA follows: TGTGCCATCAGGGTCGAGCGCCAAGAGACCCAGTACTTC.

Ten or more counts support this clonotype. CDR3 region: CASTRDRANQPQHF. In nucleotides, the CDR3 is TGTGCCAGCACCCGCGACAGGGCAAATCAGCCCCAGCATTTT. The chain carries TRBV2 and TRBJ1-5, with 7 bases matching TRBD1. Losses at the gene ends were 7 bases for V and 4 bases for J; bases not matched to a gene: 7. CDR1 and CDR2 from the germline V gene are SNHLY and FYNNEI. The CDR3 is 14 residues long. The variable domain in full, with the rest retrieved from reference TRBV2 and TRBJ1-5, is EPEVTQTPSHQVTQMGQEVILRCVPISNHLYFYWYRQILGQKVEFLVSFYNNEISEKSEIFDDQFSVERPDGSNFTLKIRSTKLEDSAMYFCASTRDRANQPQHFGDGTRLSIL.

This clonotype came up many times. The gene calls are TRBV7-8 and TRBJ2-1; D possibly uses TRBD1 or TRBD2 (5 bases each). This CDR3 is 14 amino acids long. The germline V gene encodes CDR1 SGHVS and CDR2 FQNEAQ. The ends were cut back, 4 bases at V and 6 bases at J, with 13 bases in the middle. The CDR3 nucleotides read TGTGCCAGCAGCTCCTCCGGGGCCGCCAATGAGCAGTTCTTC. Protein: CASSSSGAANEQFF. Together with reference TRBV7-8 and TRBJ2-1, the CDR3 gives the full variable domain: GAGVSQSPRYKVAKRGQDVALRCDPISGHVSLFWYQQALGQGPEFLTYFQNEAQLDKSGLPSDRFFAERPEGSVSTLKIQRTQQEDSAVYLCASSSSGAANEQFFGPGTRLTVL.

This clonotype was counted many times. The chain has TRBV3-1 and TRBJ2-7; no reliable D call. The CDR3 spans 12 residues. Germline CDR1 reads LGHDT; CDR2 reads YNNKEL (reference sequence). V was pared by 3 bases and J by 7 bases, with 10 bases between. This CDR3 is CASSQAFLEQYF. CDR3 DNA sequence: TGTGCCAGCAGCCAGGCGTTCTTGGAGCAGTACTTC.

V is TRBV6-1 and J is TRBJ2-1; 7 bases match TRBD2. Germline V gene lookup returns CDR1 MNHNS and CDR2 SASEGT. The CDR3 consists of 13 residues. The V and J ends lost 10 bases and 5 bases, in that order; junction bases with no gene match: 8. The CDR3 nucleotides read TGTGCCACCGGACTAGTTCCGGACAATGAGCAGTTCTTC. It translates to CATGLVPDNEQFF.

This clonotype was picked up many times. The rearrangement joins TRBV28 to TRBJ2-2; D is unresolved. This CDR3 is 14 amino acids long. Trimming removed 6 bases from V and 1 base from J, with 9 bases in between. Germline lookup yields CDR1 MDHEN and CDR2 SYDVKM. The CDR3 region has the DNA TGTGCCAGCAGAGGAAGGTGGAACACCGGGGAGCTGTTTTTT. Translation: CASRGRWNTGELFF.

This clonotype was seen repeatedly, ten times or more. The chain combines TRBV20-1 with TRBJ1-1; D is undetermined. CDR3 length equals 13 residues. Between the trimmed V and J ends, which lost 6 bases and 1 base, there was a span of 12 bases. Germline V gene lookup returns CDR1 DFQATT and CDR2 SNEGSKA (reference sequence). CDR3 loop: CSASQPGNTEAFF. In DNA, the CDR3 is TGCAGTGCCTCGCAACCAGGGAACACTGAAGCTTTCTTT.

This clonotype came up many times. V gene TRBV6-1 combines with J gene TRBJ1-5; 10 bases are a match to TRBD1. Per the germline V gene, CDR1 is MNHNS and CDR2 is SASEGT. This CDR3 region has 18 residues. V was pared by 4 bases and J by 7 bases, with 16 bases of the junction left unmatched. The CDR3 DNA reads as TGTGCCAGCAGTGGCGACCAAGGCACGGGACAGGGGACCCAGCCCCAGCATTTT. Its protein is CASSGDQGTGQGTQPQHF.

This clonotype was counted many times. The chain recombines TRBV3-1 with TRBJ2-1; D possibly corresponds to TRBD1 (5 bases). This CDR3 region has 13 residues. V lost 1 base and J 7 bases, leaving 8 bases between the germline ends. CDR1 and CDR2 from the germline V gene are LGHDT and YNNKEL (reference sequence). The DNA of the CDR3 is TGTGCCAGCAGCCAAGTCCAGGGAAATGAGCAGTTCTTC. This codes for CASSQVQGNEQFF.

The sample holds many counts of this clonotype. V gene TRBV7-9 combines with J gene TRBJ2-7; either TRBD1 or TRBD2 may supply D (5 bases each). Per the germline V gene, CDR1 is SEHNR and CDR2 is FQNEAQ (reference sequence). This CDR3 is built from 15 residues. The V and J ends lost 3 bases and 1 base respectively, with 13 bases between them. The CDR3 region is CASSFMGTDSYEQYF. The CDR3 DNA follows: TGTGCCAGCAGCTTCATGGGGACGGATTCCTACGAGCAGTACTTC.

In its sample, this clonotype was seen many times. The genes are TRBV7-9 and TRBJ2-1, with D perhaps matching TRBD2 (5 bases). This CDR3 spans 16 amino acids. Germline CDR1 SEHNR, CDR2 FQNEAQ (reference sequence). Trimming took off 5 bases at V and 0 bases at J, with 14 bases between the two ends. The CDR3 DNA reads TGTGCCAGCAGCCGGACTGTTTCGAGCTCCTACAATGAGCAGTTCTTC. Its protein product is CASSRTVSSSYNEQFF.

This clonotype was counted many times. V usage is TRBV29-1 and J usage is TRBJ2-5; 10 nucleotides line up with TRBD2. The J segment lost 4 bases and the V segment lost 4 bases, leaving 6 bases of the junction unmatched. CDR1 is SQVTM and CDR2 is ANQGSEA in the germline V gene. The CDR3 has 14 residues. The DNA of the CDR3 is TGCAGCGTTGGGCTAGCGGGAGTGGTAGAGACCCAGTACTTC. Protein: CSVGLAGVVETQYF.

The chain carries TRBV28 and TRBJ2-1; 12 nucleotides align to TRBD2. Trimming cost V 5 bases and J 5 bases; bases outside gene matches: 7. This CDR3 region has 16 residues. CDR1 is MDHEN and CDR2 is SYDVKM in the germline V gene. The CDR3, as DNA: TGTGCCAGCAGTCGAGGACTAGCGGGATTTAACAATGAGCAGTTCTTC. It is translated as CASSRGLAGFNNEQFF.

The table lists this clonotype with a few counts. The genes are TRBV27 and TRBJ2-3; no reliable D call. Germline CDR1 MNHEY, CDR2 SMNVEV (reference sequence). V shed 3 bases and J shed 5 bases, with 12 bases lying between them. The CDR3 runs to 14 residues. Here the CDR3 reads CASSFVGKVDTQYF. CDR3 in DNA: TGTGCCAGCAGTTTCGTTGGTAAAGTAGATACGCAGTATTTT.

This chain uses TRBV29-1 with TRBJ2-2; TRBD2 matches 8 bases. CDR3 size: 14 residues. Germline trimming cut 7 bases from V and 8 bases from J; bases unmatched to any gene: 12. Germline values: CDR1 SQVTM, CDR2 ANQGSEA. In DNA, the CDR3 is TGCAGCGCCTGTCTGGACGGGAGGGCAGGGGAGCTGTTTTTT. Its translation: CSACLDGRAGELFF.

The V and J genes are TRBV20-1 and TRBJ1-1, with D uncertain. Trimming removed 5 bases from V and 11 bases from J, with 12 bases in between. The germline V gene has CDR1 DFQATT and CDR2 SNEGSKA (reference sequence). The CDR3 length is 10 residues. The CDR3 nucleotides read TGCAGTGCTCGGGGATTTCGCGCTTTCTTT. Protein sequence: CSARGFRAFF.

This clonotype occurred a few times. V is TRBV7-9 and J is TRBJ2-2; D gene unclear. Germline V CDR1 and CDR2: SEHNR, FQNEAQ (reference sequence). Trimming removed 2 bases at V and 2 bases at J, with 6 bases between. This CDR3 comprises 14 residues. CDR3 in amino acids: CASSLIRNTGELFF. CDR3 in DNA: TGTGCCAGCAGCTTAATCCGAAACACCGGGGAGCTGTTTTTT. The whole variable domain, filled in from reference TRBV7-9 and TRBJ2-2, reads DTGVSQNPRHKITKRGQNVTFRCDPISEHNRLYWYRQTLGQGPEFLTYFQNEAQLEKSRLLSDRFSAERPKGSFSTLEIQRTEQGDSAMYLCASSLIRNTGELFFGEGSRLTVL.

V usage is TRBV28 and J usage is TRBJ1-2, with a weak D call TRBD1 (6 bases). Germline lookup yields CDR1 MDHEN and CDR2 SYDVKM. V was shortened by 5 bases and J by 3 bases, with 16 bases between the two germline ends. The CDR3 spans 15 residues. CDR3 residues: CASSPALGGHYGYTF. The CDR3 DNA is TGTGCCAGCAGTCCGGCCCTTGGGGGGCACTATGGCTACACCTTC.

With respect to this clonotype: A much bigger clone sits one base away, suggesting this may be a read error. A read error is likely, as this CDR3 ends without the conserved phenylalanine or tryptophan. The chain carries TRBV7-9 and TRBJ2-1; possible D gene TRBD1, 6 bases. Trimming left V 5 bases short and J 5 bases short, with 16 bases between. Germline-derived CDR1 and CDR2 are SEHNR and FQNEAQ (reference sequence). The CDR3 runs to 15 residues. CDR3 coding DNA: TGTGCCAGCAGCCCAGGACAGTTGGGGGACAATGAGCAGTTCTCC. It is translated as CASSPGQLGDNEQFS.

Only one count was recorded for this clonotype. The V gene is TRBV7-9, the J gene TRBJ1-5; D not resolved. The CDR3 length is 14 residues. V gave up 1 base and J gave up 5 bases, with 9 bases separating them. In germline, CDR1 is SEHNR, CDR2 FQNEAQ (reference sequence). The CDR3 DNA is TGTGCCAGCAGCTTAGGAGATCTGGATCAGCCCCAGCATTTT. This sequence encodes CASSLGDLDQPQHF.

This clonotype was detected ten times or more. The chain uses TRBV11-2 and TRBJ2-1; 7 bases fit TRBD1. Germline CDR1 is SGHAT and CDR2 is FQNNGV. V gave up 5 bases and J gave up 0 bases; unmatched junction bases: 7. The CDR3 spans 16 residues. The CDR3 here is CASSNRGSFSYNEQFF. CDR3 bases: TGTGCCAGCAGCAACAGGGGCTCCTTCTCCTACAATGAGCAGTTCTTC.

At least ten counts were recorded for this clonotype. The V and J genes are TRBV18 and TRBJ1-1, with TRBD1 matching over 7 bases. V shed 5 bases, J shed 1 base, and the junction held 13 bases outside the gene matches. Germline assignment: CDR1 KGHSH and CDR2 LQKENI. The CDR3 is made up of 17 amino acids. CDR3 DNA: TGTGCCAGCTCAGCCATCCCCAGACAGGGAAGGAACACTGAAGCTTTCTTT. Protein sequence: CASSAIPRQGRNTEAFF.

This clonotype was counted a few times. This sequence joins TRBV27 and TRBJ1-6; no clear D. Between the trimmed V and J ends, which lost 6 bases and 0 bases, there was a span of 9 bases. The germline V gene has CDR1 MNHEY and CDR2 SMNVEV (reference sequence). This CDR3 is built from 15 residues. DNA of the CDR3: TGTGCCAGCAGACCCGGGTACTCCTATAATTCACCCCTCCACTTT. Translating gives CASRPGYSYNSPLHF.

Ten or more counts support this clonotype. The chain's CDR3 is CSARPPGPEAFF. The CDR3 DNA reads as TGCAGTGCTAGACCCCCAGGGCCCGAAGCTTTCTTT. The chain combines TRBV20-1 with TRBJ1-1, with D possibly TRBD1 on 5 matching bases. CDR1 DFQATT and CDR2 SNEGSKA come from the germline V gene (reference sequence). This CDR3 region has 12 residues. With 2 bases removed from V and 8 bases from J, the gap between germline ends came to 12 bases.

The table lists this clonotype with many counts. This sequence joins TRBV6-2 or TRBV6-3 and TRBJ2-5; TRBD1 matches 10 bases. There are 16 residues in the CDR3. Germline V lookup: CDR1 MNHEY, CDR2 SVGEGT. The junction had 7 bases not matched to a gene; V was cut back by 6 bases and J by 0 bases. CDR3 nucleotides: TGTGCCAGCAGCCCCGGGGACAGGGGTAACCAAGAGACCCAGTACTTC. This sequence encodes CASSPGDRGNQETQYF.